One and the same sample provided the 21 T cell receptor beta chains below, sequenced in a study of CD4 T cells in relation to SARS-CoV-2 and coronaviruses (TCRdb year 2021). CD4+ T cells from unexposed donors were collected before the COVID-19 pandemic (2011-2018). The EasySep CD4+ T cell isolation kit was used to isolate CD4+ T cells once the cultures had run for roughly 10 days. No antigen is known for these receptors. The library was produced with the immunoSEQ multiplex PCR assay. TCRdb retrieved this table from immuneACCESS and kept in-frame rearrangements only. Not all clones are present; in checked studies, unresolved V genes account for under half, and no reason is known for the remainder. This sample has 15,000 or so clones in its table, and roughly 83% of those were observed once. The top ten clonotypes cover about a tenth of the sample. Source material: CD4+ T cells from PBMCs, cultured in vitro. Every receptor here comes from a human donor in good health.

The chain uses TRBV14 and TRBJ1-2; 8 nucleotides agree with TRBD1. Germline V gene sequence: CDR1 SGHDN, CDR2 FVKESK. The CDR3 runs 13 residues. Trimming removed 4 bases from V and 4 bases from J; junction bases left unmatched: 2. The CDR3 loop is CASSPGQAYGYTF. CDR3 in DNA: TGTGCCAGCAGCCCGGGACAGGCCTATGGCTACACCTTC.

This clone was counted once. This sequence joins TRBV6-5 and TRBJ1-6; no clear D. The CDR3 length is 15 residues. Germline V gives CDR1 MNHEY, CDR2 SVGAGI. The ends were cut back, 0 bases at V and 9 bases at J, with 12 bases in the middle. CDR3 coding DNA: TGTGCCAGCAGTTACTCAGAGGGAATTGGTTCACCCCTCCACTTT. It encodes CASSYSEGIGSPLHF.

As DNA, the CDR3 is TGTGCCAGCAGCACAGAAGCGGGAGTCACCTACGAGCAGTACTTC. This codes for CASSTEAGVTYEQYF. This rearrangement joins TRBV6-5 to TRBJ2-7; 8 nucleotides line up with TRBD2. Germline V CDR1 and CDR2: MNHEY, SVGAGI. V lost 6 bases to trimming and J lost 2 bases; unmatched junction nucleotides: 9. The CDR3 extends over 15 amino acids.

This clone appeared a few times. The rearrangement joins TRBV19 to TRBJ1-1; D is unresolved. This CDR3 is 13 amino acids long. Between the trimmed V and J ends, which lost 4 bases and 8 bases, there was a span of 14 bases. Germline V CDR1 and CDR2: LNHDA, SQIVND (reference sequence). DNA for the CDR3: TGTGCCAGTAGTACGACGCCAAGTTTCGAAGCTTTCTTT. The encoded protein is CASSTTPSFEAFF.

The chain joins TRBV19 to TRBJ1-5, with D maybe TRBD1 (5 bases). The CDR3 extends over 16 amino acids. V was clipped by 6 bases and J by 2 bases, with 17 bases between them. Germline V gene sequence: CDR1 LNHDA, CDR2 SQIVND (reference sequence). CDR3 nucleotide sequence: TGTGCCAGTAGCCCCACGGGGACCCTAGGCAATCAGCCCCAGCATTTT. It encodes CASSPTGTLGNQPQHF.

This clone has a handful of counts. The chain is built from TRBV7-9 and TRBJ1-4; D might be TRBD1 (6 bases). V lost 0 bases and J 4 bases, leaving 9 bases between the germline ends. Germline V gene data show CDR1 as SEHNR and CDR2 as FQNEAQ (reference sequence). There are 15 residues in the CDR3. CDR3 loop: CASSLAGGGNEKLFF. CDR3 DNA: TGTGCCAGCAGCTTAGCAGGGGGAGGTAATGAAAAACTGTTTTTT.

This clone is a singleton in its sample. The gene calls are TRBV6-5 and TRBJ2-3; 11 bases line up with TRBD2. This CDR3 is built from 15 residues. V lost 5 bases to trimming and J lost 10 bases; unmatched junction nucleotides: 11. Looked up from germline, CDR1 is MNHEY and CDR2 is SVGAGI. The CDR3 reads CASSPLTSGAHAQYF. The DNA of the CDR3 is TGTGCCAGCAGTCCCTTGACTAGCGGGGCTCATGCGCAGTATTTT.

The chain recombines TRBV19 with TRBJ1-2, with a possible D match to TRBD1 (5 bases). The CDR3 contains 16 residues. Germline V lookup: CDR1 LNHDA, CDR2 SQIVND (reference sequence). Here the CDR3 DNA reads TGTGCGAGTTACGCGGGACCCGATCGTCCTAACTATGGCTACACCTTC. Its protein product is CASYAGPDRPNYGYTF.

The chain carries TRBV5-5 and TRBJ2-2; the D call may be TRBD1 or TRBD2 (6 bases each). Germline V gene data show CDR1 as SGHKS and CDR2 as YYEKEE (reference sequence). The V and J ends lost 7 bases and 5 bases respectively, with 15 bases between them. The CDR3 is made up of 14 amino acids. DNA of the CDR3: TGTGCCAGCGGGGGGCCCCCGGGGACCGGGGAGCTGTTTTTT. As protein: CASGGPPGTGELFF. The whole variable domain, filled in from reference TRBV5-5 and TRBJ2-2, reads DAGVTQSPTHLIKTRGQQVTLRCSPISGHKSVSWYQQVLGQGPQFIFQYYEKEERGRGNFPDRFSARQFPNYSSELNVNALLLGDSALYLCASGGPPGTGELFFGEGSRLTVL.

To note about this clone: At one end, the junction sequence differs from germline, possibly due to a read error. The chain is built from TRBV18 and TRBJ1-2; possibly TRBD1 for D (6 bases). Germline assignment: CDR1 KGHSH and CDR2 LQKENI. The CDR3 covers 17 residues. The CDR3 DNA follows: TGTGCCAGCACACCACCCCGGACAGAACACCCGCGGAGTGGCTACACCTTC. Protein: CASTPPRTEHPRSGYTF.

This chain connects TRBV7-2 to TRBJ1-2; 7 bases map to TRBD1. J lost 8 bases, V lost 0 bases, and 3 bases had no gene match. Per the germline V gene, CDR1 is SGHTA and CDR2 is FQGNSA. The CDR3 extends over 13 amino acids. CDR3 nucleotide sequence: TGTGCCAGCAGCTTAGCAGGGGGCGGAGGCTACACCTTC. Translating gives CASSLAGGGGYTF.

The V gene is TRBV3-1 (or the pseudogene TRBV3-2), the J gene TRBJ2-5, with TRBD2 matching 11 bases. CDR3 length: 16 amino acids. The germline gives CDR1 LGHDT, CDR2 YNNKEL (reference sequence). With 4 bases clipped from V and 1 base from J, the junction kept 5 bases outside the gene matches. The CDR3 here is CASSPPSGRPQETQYF. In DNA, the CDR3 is TGTGCCAGCAGCCCCCCTAGCGGGAGGCCCCAAGAGACCCAGTACTTC.

The CDR3: CASSPQGPEAFF. As DNA, the CDR3 is TGTGCCAGCAGCCCCCAGGGGCCTGAAGCTTTCTTT. The chain employs TRBV6-5 and TRBJ1-1, with a possible D match to TRBD1 (6 bases). Germline V lookup: CDR1 MNHEY, CDR2 SVGAGI. CDR3 size: 12 residues. Trimming took 6 bases from V and 6 from J, leaving 11 bases between them.

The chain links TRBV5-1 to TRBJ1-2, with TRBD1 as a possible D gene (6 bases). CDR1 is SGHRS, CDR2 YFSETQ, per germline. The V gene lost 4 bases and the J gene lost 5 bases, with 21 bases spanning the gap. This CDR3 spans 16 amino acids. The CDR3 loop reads CASSPRTASIWYGYTF. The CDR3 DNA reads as TGCGCCAGCAGCCCCAGGACAGCTAGCATATGGTATGGCTACACCTTC. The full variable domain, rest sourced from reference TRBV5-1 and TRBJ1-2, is KAGVTQTPRYLIKTRGQQVTLSCSPISGHRSVSWYQQTPGQGLQFLFEYFSETQRNKGNFPGRFSGRQFSNSRSEMNVSTLELGDSALYLCASSPRTASIWYGYTFGSGTRLTVV.

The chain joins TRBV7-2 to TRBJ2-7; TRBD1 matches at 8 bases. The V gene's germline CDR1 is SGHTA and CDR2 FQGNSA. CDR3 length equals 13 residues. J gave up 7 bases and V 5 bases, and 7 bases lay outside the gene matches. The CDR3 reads CASSAGQGREQYF. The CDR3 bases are TGTGCCAGCAGCGCCGGACAGGGTCGGGAGCAGTACTTC.

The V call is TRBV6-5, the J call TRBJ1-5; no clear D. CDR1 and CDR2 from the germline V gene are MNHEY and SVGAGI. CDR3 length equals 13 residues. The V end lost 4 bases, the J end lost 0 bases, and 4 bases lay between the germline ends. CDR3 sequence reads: CASSSHSNQPQHF. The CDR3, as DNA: TGTGCCAGCAGTTCCCATAGCAATCAGCCCCAGCATTTT.

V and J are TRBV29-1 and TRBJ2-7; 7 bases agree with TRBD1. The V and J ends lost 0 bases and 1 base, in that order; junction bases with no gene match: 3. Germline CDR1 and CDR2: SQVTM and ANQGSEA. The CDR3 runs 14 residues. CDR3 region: CSVEDGQESYEQYF. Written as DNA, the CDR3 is TGCAGCGTTGAAGACGGACAGGAGTCCTACGAGCAGTACTTC.

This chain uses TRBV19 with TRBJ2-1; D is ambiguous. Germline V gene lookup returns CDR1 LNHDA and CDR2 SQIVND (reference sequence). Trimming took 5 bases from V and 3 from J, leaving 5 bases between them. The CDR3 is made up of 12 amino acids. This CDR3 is CASSLGYNEQFF. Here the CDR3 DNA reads TGTGCCAGTAGTTTGGGCTACAATGAGCAGTTCTTC.

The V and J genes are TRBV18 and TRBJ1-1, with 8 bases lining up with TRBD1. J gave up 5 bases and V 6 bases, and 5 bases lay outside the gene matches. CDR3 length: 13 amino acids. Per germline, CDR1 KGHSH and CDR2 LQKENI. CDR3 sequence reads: CASSTGESTEAFF. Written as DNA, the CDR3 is TGTGCCAGCTCGACAGGGGAAAGTACTGAAGCTTTCTTT.

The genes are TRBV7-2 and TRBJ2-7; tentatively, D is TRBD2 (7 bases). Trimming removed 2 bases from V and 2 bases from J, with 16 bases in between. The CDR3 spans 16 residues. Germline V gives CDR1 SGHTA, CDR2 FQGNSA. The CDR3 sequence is CASSLNGGALTYEQYF. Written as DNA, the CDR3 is TGTGCCAGCAGCTTAAATGGGGGGGCGCTGACCTACGAGCAGTACTTC.

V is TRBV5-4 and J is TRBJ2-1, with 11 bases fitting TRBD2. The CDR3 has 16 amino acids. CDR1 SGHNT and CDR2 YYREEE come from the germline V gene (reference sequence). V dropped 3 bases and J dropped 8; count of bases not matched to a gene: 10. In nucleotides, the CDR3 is TGTGCCAGCAGCTGGATAGCGGGGGGGCCTTTCGATGAGCAGTTCTTC. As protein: CASSWIAGGPFDEQFF. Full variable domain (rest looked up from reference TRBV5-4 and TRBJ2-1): ETGVTQSPTHLIKTRGQQVTLRCSSQSGHNTVSWYQQALGQGPQFIFQYYREEENGRGNFPPRFSGLQFPNYSSELNVNALELDDSALYLCASSWIAGGPFDEQFFGPGTRLTVL.